This T cell receptor (beta chain) is from a study of cytomegalovirus exposure and HLA in healthy donors. This clone has only a few counts. Its antigen is not known. With 60 Vbeta and 13 Jbeta primers, the PCR was carried out. TCRdb keeps only in-frame clones here, not all; method: immunoSEQ multiplex PCR. Of 75,000 to 100,000 clones listed, around three quarters are singletons. Notes on the study in general: Earlier results showed most TCR beta V segments being productive about 90% or about 30% of the time.

The sequenced sample was PBMCs. This clonotype was obtained from a man aged 25 to 45 in good health and CMV-seronegative.

The CDR3 sequence is CASRRISGDTIYF. The CDR3 DNA follows: TGTGCCAGCAGGAGAATAAGCGGGGACACCATATATTTT. V and J are TRBV27 and TRBJ1-3; D is uncertain. Deletions cut 6 bases from V and 8 bases from J, with 14 bases between. CDR3 size: 13 residues. Germline CDR1 reads MNHEY; CDR2 reads SMNVEV (reference sequence).